Below, 15 T cell receptor beta chains from the same sample are listed, as sequenced in a study of PD-1 blockade in classical Hodgkin lymphoma. Assay: immunoSEQ multiplex PCR; the TCRdb copy retains only in-frame clones and omits some. The data contain approximately 27,000 clones, more than 65% of them singletons. Time point in this sample: cycle 4 day 1 (C4D1), after about 6 weeks of nivolumab. Exposure to brentuximab vedotin varied, and each patient had relapsed following autologous stem cell transplantation. The sequencing used peripheral blood mononuclear cells (PBMCs), collected before the fourth cycle of nivolumab. The origin of the receptors is a human donor with classical Hodgkin lymphoma.

The chain employs TRBV11-2 and TRBJ2-1; the match to TRBD2 covers 9 bases. The CDR3 loop spans 16 amino acids. J was trimmed by 8 bases and V by 5 bases; bases with no gene match: 13. The germline V gene encodes CDR1 SGHAT and CDR2 FQNNGV. The chain's CDR3 is CASSQRALAGSDEQFF. CDR3 sequence (DNA): TGTGCCAGCAGCCAGCGGGCCCTAGCGGGGTCCGATGAGCAGTTCTTC.

The chain uses TRBV7-8 and TRBJ2-5; no definite D call. The CDR3 covers 16 residues. Trimming shortened V by 1 base and J by 3 bases, and 15 bases separated the two germline ends. Germline V gene data show CDR1 as SGHVS and CDR2 as FQNEAQ. The CDR3: CASSLVQFVWEETQYF. Written as DNA, the CDR3 is TGTGCCAGCAGCTTAGTTCAGTTCGTTTGGGAAGAGACCCAGTACTTC. The variable domain in full, completed from reference TRBV7-8 and TRBJ2-5, reads GAGVSQSPRYKVAKRGQDVALRCDPISGHVSLFWYQQALGQGPEFLTYFQNEAQLDKSGLPSDRFFAERPEGSVSTLKIQRTQQEDSAVYLCASSLVQFVWEETQYFGPGTRLLVL.

V and J are TRBV30 and TRBJ2-6; no firm D call. CDR1 GTSNPN and CDR2 SVGIG come from the germline V gene (reference sequence). Deletions cut 8 bases from V and 0 bases from J, with 8 bases between. The CDR3 runs to 13 residues. This CDR3 reads CAHTDSGANVLTF. The CDR3 nucleotides read TGTGCCCACACTGACTCTGGGGCCAACGTCCTGACTTTC.

The chain is built from TRBV30 and TRBJ2-7, with 12 bases fitting TRBD1. V shed 4 bases, J shed 5 bases, and the junction held 3 bases outside the gene matches. CDR1 is GTSNPN and CDR2 is SVGIG in the germline V gene (reference sequence). The CDR3 covers 13 residues. CDR3 nucleotides: TGTGCCTGGACGGGGACAGGGGGCGACGAGCAGTACTTC. Residues: CAWTGTGGDEQYF.

The gene calls are TRBV19 and TRBJ2-3; tentative D call: TRBD1 (5 bases). Germline CDR1 reads LNHDA; CDR2 reads SQIVND (reference sequence). Trimming cost V 3 bases and J 6 bases, with 13 bases left between them. This CDR3 is 14 amino acids long. This chain's CDR3 is CASSIGTSGDTQYF. The CDR3 DNA is TGTGCCAGTAGTATTGGAACCTCAGGGGATACGCAGTATTTT.

The chain joins TRBV2 to TRBJ1-4; D is ambiguous. The germline CDR1 and CDR2 sequences are SNHLY and FYNNEI. V was pared by 6 bases and J by 4 bases, with 6 bases between. The CDR3 contains 12 residues. The CDR3 bases are TGTGCCAGCAGGGGAGATAATGAAAAACTGTTTTTT. This translates into CASRGDNEKLFF.

This clone was detected only a few times. The genes are TRBV6-6 and TRBJ1-5; D remains ambiguous. V was clipped by 11 bases and J by 3 bases, with 14 bases between them. CDR3 length equals 13 residues. Germline CDR1 reads MNHNY; CDR2 reads SVGAGI (reference sequence). The CDR3 loop is CAVTEIHNQPQHF. The CDR3 nucleotides are TGTGCCGTCACAGAAATTCACAATCAGCCCCAGCATTTT.

This clone was counted only a few times. The chain joins TRBV5-1 to TRBJ2-2, with 9 bases matching TRBD1. This CDR3 has 17 residues. After removal of 0 bases from V and 6 bases from J, the junction contained 9 bases not matched to a gene. Germline CDR1 is SGHRS and CDR2 is YFSETQ. DNA of the CDR3: TGCGCCAGCAGCTTGGATCTACCGGGACAGGGTGCCGGGGAGCTGTTTTTT. As protein: CASSLDLPGQGAGELFF.

Remarks on this clone: The junction shows a germline mismatch at one end, possibly a read error. This chain joins TRBV7-7 and TRBJ2-5, with 8 bases fitting TRBD1. There are 17 residues in the CDR3. Germline V CDR1 and CDR2: SSHAT, FNYEAQ (reference sequence). CDR3 region: CASSFQYYTGGGETQYF. The CDR3 DNA follows: TGTGCTAGCAGCTTTCAATATTATACAGGGGGAGGAGAGACCCAGTACTTC. The full variable domain, in which reference TRBV7-7 and TRBJ2-5 provide the parts outside the CDR3, is GAGVSQSPRYKVTKRGQDVTLRCDPISSHATLYWYQQALGQGPEFLTYFNYEAQPDKSGLPSDRFSAERPEGSISTLTIQRTEQRDSAMYRCASSFQYYTGGGETQYFGPGTRLLVL.

The rearrangement uses TRBV10-3 and TRBJ1-2; no firm D call. Germline loops: CDR1 ENHRY, CDR2 SYGVKD. Trimming removed 3 bases from V and 7 bases from J, with 9 bases in between. The CDR3 is made up of 12 amino acids. The CDR3 DNA follows: TGTGCCATCAGTGAAGGACGGGTTGGCTACACCTTC. Encoded protein: CAISEGRVGYTF.

The genes are TRBV5-4 and TRBJ2-1, with a weak D call TRBD1 (5 bases). This CDR3 contains 15 residues. V dropped 2 bases and J dropped 6 bases, with 15 bases sitting between them. CDR1 is SGHNT, CDR2 YYREEE, per germline (reference sequence). CDR3 sequence (DNA): TGTGCCAGCAGCTTTTTAACGACAGTACCCAATGAGCAGTTCTTC. As protein: CASSFLTTVPNEQFF.

There are a few counts of this clone. V usage is TRBV11-2 and J usage is TRBJ2-7; 9 positions match TRBD1. This CDR3 spans 14 amino acids. The germline CDR1 and CDR2 sequences are SGHAT and FQNNGV. The J segment lost 7 bases and the V segment lost 3 bases, leaving 7 bases of the junction unmatched. CDR3 nucleotide sequence: TGTGCCAGCAGCTTTAACAGGGGGCGGGGTGAGCAGTACTTC. This translates into CASSFNRGRGEQYF.

This chain links TRBV29-1 with TRBJ2-1, with 8 positions matching TRBD2. The J segment lost 13 bases and the V segment lost 1 base, leaving 3 bases of the junction unmatched. CDR3 length equals 11 residues. The germline V gene encodes CDR1 SQVTM and CDR2 ANQGSEA. This CDR3 is CSVEVRGAQFF. The CDR3, as DNA: TGCAGCGTTGAAGTGCGGGGGGCTCAGTTCTTC.

A remark on this clone: A junction boundary mismatches the germline segment, possibly from a read error. This chain links TRBV6-5 with TRBJ1-1; D is perhaps TRBD1 (6 bases). Looked up from germline, CDR1 is MNHEY and CDR2 is SVGAGI. The length of the CDR3 is 14 residues. The CDR3 loop reads CAGSGGGARTEAFF. CDR3 nucleotide sequence: TGTGCCGGCAGCGGAGGGGGGGCCCGCACTGAAGCTTTCTTT.

V gene TRBV7-2 combines with J gene TRBJ1-1, with TRBD1 as a possible D gene (5 bases). V was cut by 1 base and J by 0 bases, with 6 bases left in between. CDR3 length equals 14 residues. Germline CDR1 is SGHTA and CDR2 is FQGNSA. CDR3 DNA: TGTGCCAGCAGCTTAGGGGGGATGAACACTGAAGCTTTCTTT. Its translation is CASSLGGMNTEAFF.